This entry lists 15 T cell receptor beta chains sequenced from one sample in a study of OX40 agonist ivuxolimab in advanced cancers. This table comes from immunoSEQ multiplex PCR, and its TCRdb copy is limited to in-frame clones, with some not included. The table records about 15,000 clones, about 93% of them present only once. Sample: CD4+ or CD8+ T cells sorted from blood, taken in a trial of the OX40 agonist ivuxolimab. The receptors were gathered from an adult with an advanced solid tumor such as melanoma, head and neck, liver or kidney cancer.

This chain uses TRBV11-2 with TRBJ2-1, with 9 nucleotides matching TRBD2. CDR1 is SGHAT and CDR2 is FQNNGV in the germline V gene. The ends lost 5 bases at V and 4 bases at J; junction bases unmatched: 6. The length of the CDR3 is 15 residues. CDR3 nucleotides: TGTGCCAGCAGCCCCCAGCGGGGGGCTTACAATGAGCAGTTCTTC. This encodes CASSPQRGAYNEQFF.

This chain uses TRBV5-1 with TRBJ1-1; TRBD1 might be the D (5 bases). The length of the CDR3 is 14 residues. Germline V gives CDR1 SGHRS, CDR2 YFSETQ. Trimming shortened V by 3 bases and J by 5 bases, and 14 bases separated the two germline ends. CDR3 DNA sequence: TGCGCCAGCAGCTACACGCAGGGAGGGACTGAAGCTTTCTTT. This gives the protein CASSYTQGGTEAFF.

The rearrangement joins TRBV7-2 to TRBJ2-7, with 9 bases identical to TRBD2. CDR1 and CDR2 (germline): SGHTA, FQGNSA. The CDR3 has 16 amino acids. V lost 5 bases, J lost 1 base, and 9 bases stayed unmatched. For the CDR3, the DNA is TGTGCCAGCAGCCATATTAGCGGGGGAACGTCCTACGAGCAGTACTTC. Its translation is CASSHISGGTSYEQYF. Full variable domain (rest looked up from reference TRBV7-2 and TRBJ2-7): GAGVSQSPSNKVTEKGKDVELRCDPISGHTALYWYRQSLGQGLEFLIYFQGNSAPDKSGLPSDRFSAERTGGSVSTLTIQRTQQEDSAVYLCASSHISGGTSYEQYFGPGTRLTVT.

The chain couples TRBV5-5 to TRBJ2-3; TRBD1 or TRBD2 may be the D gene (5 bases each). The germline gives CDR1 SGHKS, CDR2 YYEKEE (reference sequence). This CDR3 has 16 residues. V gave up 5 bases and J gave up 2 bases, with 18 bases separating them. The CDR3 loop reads CASSQGERTHTDTQYF. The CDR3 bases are TGTGCCAGCAGTCAGGGTGAGCGGACACACACAGATACGCAGTATTTT.

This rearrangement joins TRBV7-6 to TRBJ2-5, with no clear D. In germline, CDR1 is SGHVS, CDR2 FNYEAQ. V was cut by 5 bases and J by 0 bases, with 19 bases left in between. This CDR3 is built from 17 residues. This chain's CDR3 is CASSPSGVLQNQETQYF. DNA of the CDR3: TGTGCCAGCAGCCCCTCTGGGGTGTTACAAAACCAAGAGACCCAGTACTTC. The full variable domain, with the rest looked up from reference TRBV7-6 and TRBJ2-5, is GAGVSQSPRYKVTKRGQDVALRCDPISGHVSLYWYRQALGQGPEFLTYFNYEAQQDKSGLPNDRFSAERPEGSISTLTIQRTEQRDSAMYRCASSPSGVLQNQETQYFGPGTRLLVL.

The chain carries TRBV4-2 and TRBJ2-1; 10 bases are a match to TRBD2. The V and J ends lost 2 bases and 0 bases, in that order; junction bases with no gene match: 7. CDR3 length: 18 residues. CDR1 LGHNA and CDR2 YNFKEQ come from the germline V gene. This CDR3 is CASSQIGLAESSYNEQFF. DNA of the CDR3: TGTGCCAGCAGCCAAATTGGACTAGCGGAAAGCTCCTACAATGAGCAGTTCTTC.

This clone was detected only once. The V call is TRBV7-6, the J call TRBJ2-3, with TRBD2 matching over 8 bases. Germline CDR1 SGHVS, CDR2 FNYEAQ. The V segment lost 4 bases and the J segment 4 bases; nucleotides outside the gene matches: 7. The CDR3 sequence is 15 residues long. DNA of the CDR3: TGTGCCAGCAGCTCCTTAGCGGGAATCGCAGATACGCAGTATTTT. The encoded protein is CASSSLAGIADTQYF. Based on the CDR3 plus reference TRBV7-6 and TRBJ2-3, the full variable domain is GAGVSQSPRYKVTKRGQDVALRCDPISGHVSLYWYRQALGQGPEFLTYFNYEAQQDKSGLPNDRFSAERPEGSISTLTIQRTEQRDSAMYRCASSSLAGIADTQYFGPGTRLTVL.

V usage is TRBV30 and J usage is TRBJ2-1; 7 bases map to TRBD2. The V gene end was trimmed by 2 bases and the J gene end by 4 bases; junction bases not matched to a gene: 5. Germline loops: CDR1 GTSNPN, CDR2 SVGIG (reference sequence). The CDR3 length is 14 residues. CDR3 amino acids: CAWSQRELYNEQFF. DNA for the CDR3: TGTGCCTGGAGTCAGCGGGAATTATACAATGAGCAGTTCTTC.

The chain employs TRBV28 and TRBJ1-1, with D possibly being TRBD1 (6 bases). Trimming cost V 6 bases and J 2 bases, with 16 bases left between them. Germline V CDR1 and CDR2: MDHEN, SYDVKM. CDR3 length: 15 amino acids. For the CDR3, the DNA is TGTGCCAGCAGCCCCGAGTGGACAGACAACACTGAAGCTTTCTTT. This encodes CASSPEWTDNTEAFF.

CDR3 DNA: TGTGCCAGCAGCTCCCGACACGCTCCAGATAATTCACCCCTCCACTTT. This translates into CASSSRHAPDNSPLHF. This chain connects TRBV11-2 to TRBJ1-6; D is unclear. Germline assignment: CDR1 SGHAT and CDR2 FQNNGV. The CDR3 runs to 16 residues. Trimming stripped 4 bases from V and 5 bases from J, with 15 bases between. Together with reference TRBV11-2 and TRBJ1-6, the CDR3 gives the full variable domain: EAGVAQSPRYKIIEKRQSVAFWCNPISGHATLYWYQQILGQGPKLLIQFQNNGVVDDSQLPKDRFSAERLKGVDSTLKIQPAKLEDSAVYLCASSSRHAPDNSPLHFGNGTRLTVT.

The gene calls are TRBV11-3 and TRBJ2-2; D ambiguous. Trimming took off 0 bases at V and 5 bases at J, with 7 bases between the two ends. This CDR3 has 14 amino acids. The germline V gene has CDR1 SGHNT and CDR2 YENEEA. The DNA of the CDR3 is TGTGCCAGCAGCTTAGAGTCCGGGACCGGGGAGCTGTTTTTT. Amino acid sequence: CASSLESGTGELFF.

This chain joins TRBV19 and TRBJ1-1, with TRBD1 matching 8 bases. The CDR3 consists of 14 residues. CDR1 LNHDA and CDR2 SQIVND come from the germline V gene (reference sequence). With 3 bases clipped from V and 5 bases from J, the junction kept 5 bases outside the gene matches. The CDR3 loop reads CASSMQGAITEAFF. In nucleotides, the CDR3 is TGTGCCAGTAGTATGCAGGGGGCAATTACTGAAGCTTTCTTT.

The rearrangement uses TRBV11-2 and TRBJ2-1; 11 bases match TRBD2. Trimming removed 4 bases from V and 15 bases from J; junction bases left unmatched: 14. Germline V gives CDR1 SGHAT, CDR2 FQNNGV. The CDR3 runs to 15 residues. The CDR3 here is CASSWGLADLRPPFF. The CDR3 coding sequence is TGTGCCAGCAGCTGGGGACTAGCGGACCTTCGCCCCCCGTTCTTC.

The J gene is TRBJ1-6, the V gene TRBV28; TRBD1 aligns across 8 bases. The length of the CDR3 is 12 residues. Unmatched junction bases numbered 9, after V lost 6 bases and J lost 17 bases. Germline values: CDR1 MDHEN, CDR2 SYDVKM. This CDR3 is CASSSLGQGVHF. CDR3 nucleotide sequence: TGTGCCAGCAGCAGTCTAGGACAGGGAGTCCACTTT.

CDR3 sequence (DNA): TGTGCCAGTAGTATGTATGAAGCCACTGAAGCTTTCTTT. The encoded protein is CASSMYEATEAFF. This rearrangement joins TRBV19 to TRBJ1-1, with D hard to call. V lost 3 bases, J lost 4 bases, and 9 bases lay in between. CDR3 length: 13 residues. Looked up from germline, CDR1 is LNHDA and CDR2 is SQIVND (reference sequence).